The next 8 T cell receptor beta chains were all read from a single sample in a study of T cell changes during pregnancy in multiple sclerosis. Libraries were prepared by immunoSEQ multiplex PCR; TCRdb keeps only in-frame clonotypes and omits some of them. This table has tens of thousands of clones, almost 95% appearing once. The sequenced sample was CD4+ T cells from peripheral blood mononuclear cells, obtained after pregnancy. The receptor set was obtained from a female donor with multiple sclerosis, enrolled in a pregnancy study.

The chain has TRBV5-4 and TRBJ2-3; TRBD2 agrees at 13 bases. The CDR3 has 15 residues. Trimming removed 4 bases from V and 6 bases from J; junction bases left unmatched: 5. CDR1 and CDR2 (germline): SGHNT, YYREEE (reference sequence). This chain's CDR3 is CASSRPGLAGDTQYF. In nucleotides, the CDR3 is TGTGCCAGCAGCCGCCCGGGACTAGCGGGGGATACGCAGTATTTT. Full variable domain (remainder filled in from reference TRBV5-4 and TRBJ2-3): ETGVTQSPTHLIKTRGQQVTLRCSSQSGHNTVSWYQQALGQGPQFIFQYYREEENGRGNFPPRFSGLQFPNYSSELNVNALELDDSALYLCASSRPGLAGDTQYFGPGTRLTVL.

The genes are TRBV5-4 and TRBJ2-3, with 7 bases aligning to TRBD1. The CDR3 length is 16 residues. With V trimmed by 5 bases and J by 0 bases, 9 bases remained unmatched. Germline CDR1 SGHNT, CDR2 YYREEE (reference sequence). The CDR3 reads CASRPSGTVSTDTQYF. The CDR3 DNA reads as TGTGCCAGCAGGCCATCCGGGACAGTTAGCACAGATACGCAGTATTTT. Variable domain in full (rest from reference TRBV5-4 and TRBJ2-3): ETGVTQSPTHLIKTRGQQVTLRCSSQSGHNTVSWYQQALGQGPQFIFQYYREEENGRGNFPPRFSGLQFPNYSSELNVNALELDDSALYLCASRPSGTVSTDTQYFGPGTRLTVL.

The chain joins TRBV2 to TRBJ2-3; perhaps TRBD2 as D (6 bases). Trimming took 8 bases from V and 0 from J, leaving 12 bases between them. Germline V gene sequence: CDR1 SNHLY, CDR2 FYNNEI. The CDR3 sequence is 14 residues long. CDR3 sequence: CASGGRGSTDTQYF. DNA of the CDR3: TGTGCCAGCGGGGGACGGGGGAGCACAGATACGCAGTATTTT.

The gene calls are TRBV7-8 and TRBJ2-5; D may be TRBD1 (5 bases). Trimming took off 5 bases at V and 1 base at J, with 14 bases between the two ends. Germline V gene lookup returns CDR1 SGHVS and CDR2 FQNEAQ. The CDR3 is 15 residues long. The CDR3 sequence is CASSRPTARQETQYF. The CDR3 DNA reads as TGTGCCAGCAGCAGACCGACAGCTCGCCAAGAGACCCAGTACTTC.

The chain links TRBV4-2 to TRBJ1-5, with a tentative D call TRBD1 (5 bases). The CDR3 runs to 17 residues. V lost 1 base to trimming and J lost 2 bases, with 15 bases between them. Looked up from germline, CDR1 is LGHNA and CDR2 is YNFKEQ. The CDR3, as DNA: TGTGCCAGCAGCCAAGGCCACGGGGGTTCTGGCAATCAGCCCCAGCATTTT. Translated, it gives CASSQGHGGSGNQPQHF.

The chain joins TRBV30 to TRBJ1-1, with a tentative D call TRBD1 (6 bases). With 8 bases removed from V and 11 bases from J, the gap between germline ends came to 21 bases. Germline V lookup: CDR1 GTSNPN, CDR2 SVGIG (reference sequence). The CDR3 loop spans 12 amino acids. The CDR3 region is CALGGGGTGAFF. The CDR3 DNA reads TGTGCCCTGGGTGGGGGGGGCACTGGGGCTTTCTTT.

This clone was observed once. The CDR3 DNA follows: TGTGCCAGCAGTTTGACACCACAGGCCTACGAGCAGTACTTC. Its translation is CASSLTPQAYEQYF. The rearrangement links TRBV27 to TRBJ2-7; TRBD1 might be the D (5 bases). Between the trimmed V and J ends, which lost 3 bases and 2 bases, there was a span of 11 bases. Germline V gene sequence: CDR1 MNHEY, CDR2 SMNVEV (reference sequence). This CDR3 is 14 amino acids long.

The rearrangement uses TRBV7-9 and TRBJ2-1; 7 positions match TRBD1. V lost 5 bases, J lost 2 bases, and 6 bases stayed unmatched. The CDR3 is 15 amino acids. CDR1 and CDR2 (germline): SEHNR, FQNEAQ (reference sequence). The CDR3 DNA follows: TGTGCCAGCAGCCACGGACAGGTTACCTACAATGAGCAGTTCTTC. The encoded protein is CASSHGQVTYNEQFF. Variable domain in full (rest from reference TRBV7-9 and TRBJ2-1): DTGVSQNPRHKITKRGQNVTFRCDPISEHNRLYWYRQTLGQGPEFLTYFQNEAQLEKSRLLSDRFSAERPKGSFSTLEIQRTEQGDSAMYLCASSHGQVTYNEQFFGPGTRLTVL.